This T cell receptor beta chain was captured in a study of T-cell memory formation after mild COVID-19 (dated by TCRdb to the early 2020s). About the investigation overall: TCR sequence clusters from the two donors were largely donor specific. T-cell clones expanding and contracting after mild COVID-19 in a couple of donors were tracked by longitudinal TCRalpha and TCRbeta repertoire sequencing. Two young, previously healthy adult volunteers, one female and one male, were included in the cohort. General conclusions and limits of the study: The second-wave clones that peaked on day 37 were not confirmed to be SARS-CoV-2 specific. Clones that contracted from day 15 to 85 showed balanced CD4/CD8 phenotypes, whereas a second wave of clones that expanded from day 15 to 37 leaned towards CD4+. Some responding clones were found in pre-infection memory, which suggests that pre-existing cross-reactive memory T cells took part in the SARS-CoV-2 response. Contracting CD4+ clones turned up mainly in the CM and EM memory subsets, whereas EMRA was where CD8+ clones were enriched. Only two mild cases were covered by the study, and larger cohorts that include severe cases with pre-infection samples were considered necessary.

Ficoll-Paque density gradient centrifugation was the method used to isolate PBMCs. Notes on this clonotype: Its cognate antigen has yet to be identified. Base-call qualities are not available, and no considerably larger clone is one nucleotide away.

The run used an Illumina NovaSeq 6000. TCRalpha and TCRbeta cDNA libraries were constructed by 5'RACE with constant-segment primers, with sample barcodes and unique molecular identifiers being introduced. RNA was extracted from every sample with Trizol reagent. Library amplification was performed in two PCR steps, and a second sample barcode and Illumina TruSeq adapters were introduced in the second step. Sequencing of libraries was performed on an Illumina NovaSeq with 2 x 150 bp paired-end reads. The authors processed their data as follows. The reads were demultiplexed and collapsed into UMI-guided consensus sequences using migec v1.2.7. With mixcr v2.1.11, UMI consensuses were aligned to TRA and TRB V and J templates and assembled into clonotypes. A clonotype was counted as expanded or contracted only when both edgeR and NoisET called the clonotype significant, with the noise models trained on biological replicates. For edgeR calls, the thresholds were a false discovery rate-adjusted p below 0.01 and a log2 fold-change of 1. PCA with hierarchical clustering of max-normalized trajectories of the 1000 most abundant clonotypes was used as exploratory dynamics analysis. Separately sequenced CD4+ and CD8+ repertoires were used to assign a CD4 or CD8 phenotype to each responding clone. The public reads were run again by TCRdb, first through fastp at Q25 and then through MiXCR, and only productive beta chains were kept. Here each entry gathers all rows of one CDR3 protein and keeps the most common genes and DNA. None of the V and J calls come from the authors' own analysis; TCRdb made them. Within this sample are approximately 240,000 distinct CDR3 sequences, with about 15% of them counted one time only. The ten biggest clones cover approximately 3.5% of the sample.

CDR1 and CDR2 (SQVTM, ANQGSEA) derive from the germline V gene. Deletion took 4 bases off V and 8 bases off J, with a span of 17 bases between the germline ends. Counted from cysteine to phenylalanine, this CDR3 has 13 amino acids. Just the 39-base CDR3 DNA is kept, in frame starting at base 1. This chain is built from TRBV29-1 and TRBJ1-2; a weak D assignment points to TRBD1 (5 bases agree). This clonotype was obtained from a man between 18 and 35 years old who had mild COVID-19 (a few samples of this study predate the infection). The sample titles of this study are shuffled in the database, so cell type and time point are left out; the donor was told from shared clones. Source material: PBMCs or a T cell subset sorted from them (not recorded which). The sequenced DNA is TGCAGCGTTGGGGAGGCAGGGTTTAACGGCTACACCTTC. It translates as CSVGEAGFNGYTF.